These 10 T cell receptor beta chains were all obtained from the same sample, sequenced in a study of early T cells in non-severe SARS-CoV-2 infection. MiXCR was run by TCRdb on the 5' RACE reads, yielding one entry per CDR3 protein. This sample has fewer than 30,000 distinct CDR3 sequences, with 5% to 6.5% found just once. Sample: whole blood. The receptors stem from an adult who was a healthcare worker with PCR-confirmed SARS-CoV-2 infection or an uninfected control (not recorded which).

This clonotype was counted many times. The V and J genes are TRBV10-3 and TRBJ2-1; D call uncertain. The V end lost 8 bases, the J end lost 2 bases, and 16 bases lay between the germline ends. The CDR3 sequence is 15 residues long. The germline CDR1 and CDR2 sequences are ENHRY and SYGVKD. The chain's CDR3 is CAIGGASTTYNEQFF. CDR3 bases: TGTGCCATCGGTGGCGCCTCAACTACCTACAATGAGCAGTTCTTC.

This clonotype came up a few times. The V call is TRBV6-5, the J call TRBJ2-2, with 8 bases identical to TRBD1. The CDR3 runs to 17 residues. Germline trimming cut 0 bases from V and 7 bases from J; bases unmatched to any gene: 10. Germline values: CDR1 MNHEY, CDR2 SVGAGI. CDR3 nucleotide sequence: TGTGCCAGCAGTTACTCGATGTTCCAGGGGGCGGGCGGGGAGCTGTTTTTT. It yields the protein CASSYSMFQGAGGELFF.

At least ten counts were recorded for this clonotype. V and J are TRBV6-5 and TRBJ2-7; 13 nucleotides match TRBD2. Trimming cost V 3 bases and J 2 bases; bases outside gene matches: 1. This CDR3 is built from 15 residues. CDR1 is MNHEY and CDR2 is SVGAGI in the germline V gene. As DNA, the CDR3 is TGTGCCAGCAGTTATACTAGCGGGAGGGCCTACGAGCAGTACTTC. Its translation is CASSYTSGRAYEQYF.

The chain is built from TRBV11-3 and TRBJ2-7; D might be TRBD1 (6 bases). V was clipped by 6 bases and J by 2 bases, with 11 bases between them. CDR1 and CDR2 (germline): SGHNT, YENEEA. This CDR3 region has 13 residues. CDR3 amino acids: CASSCDRTYEQYF. As DNA, the CDR3 is TGTGCCAGCAGTTGCGACAGGACCTACGAGCAGTACTTC.

A few counts support this clonotype. This chain joins TRBV16 and TRBJ2-1, with 9 bases fitting TRBD2. Germline V gene sequence: CDR1 KGHSY, CDR2 FQNENV. The J segment lost 7 bases and the V segment lost 0 bases, leaving 1 base of the junction unmatched. The CDR3 consists of 14 residues. This chain's CDR3 is CASSQSRGGNEQFF. In DNA, the CDR3 is TGTGCCAGCAGCCAATCGCGGGGGGGGAATGAGCAGTTCTTC.

This clonotype was observed at least ten times. V gene TRBV29-1 combines with J gene TRBJ1-2, with TRBD1 matching 9 bases. CDR3 size: 14 residues. The germline CDR1 and CDR2 sequences are SQVTM and ANQGSEA. The V and J ends lost 4 bases and 8 bases, in that order; junction bases with no gene match: 11. The chain's CDR3 is CSVAHLGTGSGYTF. CDR3 nucleotide sequence: TGCAGCGTTGCCCACCTGGGGACAGGGAGCGGCTACACCTTC.

This clonotype has a count of ten or more. The CDR3 DNA reads TGTGCCAGCAGCTTGAGGTCCTACGAGCAGTACTTC. This codes for CASSLRSYEQYF. The chain uses TRBV5-6 and TRBJ2-7; D is uncertain. Trimming removed 1 base from V and 1 base from J, with 3 bases in between. Germline V lookup: CDR1 SGHDT, CDR2 YYEEEE. This CDR3 is built from 12 residues.

This clonotype was picked up many times. The chain uses TRBV24-1 and TRBJ1-2, with D unclear. Trimming cost V 5 bases and J 8 bases, with 14 bases left between them. Germline values: CDR1 KGHDR, CDR2 SFDVKD. The CDR3 totals 13 residues. The CDR3 sequence: CATSARHSLGYTF. In DNA form, the CDR3 reads TGTGCCACCAGTGCCCGGCACTCCTTGGGCTACACCTTC.

The sample holds a few counts of this clonotype. V usage is TRBV12-5 and J usage is TRBJ2-5; 11 bases match TRBD1. Germline V gives CDR1 LGHNT, CDR2 FRNRAP. The V and J ends lost 8 bases and 2 bases, in that order; junction bases with no gene match: 4. The CDR3 has 14 amino acids. CDR3 nucleotide sequence: TGTGCTAGTACCCGGGACAGGGGGCAAGAGACCCAGTACTTC. It yields the protein CASTRDRGQETQYF. The whole variable domain, remainder taken from reference TRBV12-5 and TRBJ2-5, is DARVTQTPRHKVTEMGQEVTMRCQPILGHNTVFWYRQTMMQGLELLAYFRNRAPLDDSGMPKDRFSAEMPDATLATLKIQPSEPRDSAVYFCASTRDRGQETQYFGPGTRLLVL.

This clonotype was counted between two and nine times. The chain combines TRBV11-2 with TRBJ1-3; no reliable D call. V lost 2 bases and J lost 0, with 2 bases in between. This CDR3 spans 13 amino acids. Per germline, CDR1 SGHAT and CDR2 FQNNGV. The CDR3 protein is CASSLTSGNTIYF. The CDR3, as DNA: TGTGCCAGCAGCTTAACCTCTGGAAACACCATATATTTT.